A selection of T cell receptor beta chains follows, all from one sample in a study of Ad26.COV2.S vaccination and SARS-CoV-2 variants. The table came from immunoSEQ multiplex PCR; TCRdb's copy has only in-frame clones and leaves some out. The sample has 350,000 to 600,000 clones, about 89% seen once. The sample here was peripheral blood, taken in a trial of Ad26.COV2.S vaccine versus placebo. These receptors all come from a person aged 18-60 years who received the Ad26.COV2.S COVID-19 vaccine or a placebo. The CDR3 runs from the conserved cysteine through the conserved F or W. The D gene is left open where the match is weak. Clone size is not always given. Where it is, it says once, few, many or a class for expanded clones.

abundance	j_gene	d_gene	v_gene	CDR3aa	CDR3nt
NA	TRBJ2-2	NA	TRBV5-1	CASSLGSKSNTGELFF	TGCGCCAGCAGTTTGGGGTCCAAATCGAACACCGGGGAGCTGTTTTTT
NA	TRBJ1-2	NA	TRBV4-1	CASSQDYGRLSYTF	TGCGCCAGCAGCCAAGATTACGGACGTTTGAGCTACACCTTC
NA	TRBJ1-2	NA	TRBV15	CATSRDLLGAAYGYTF	TGTGCCACCAGCAGAGATCTACTGGGGGCGGCCTATGGCTACACCTTC
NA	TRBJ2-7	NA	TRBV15	CATSFLAPPTYEQYF	TGTGCCACCAGCTTTCTAGCGCCACCGACCTACGAGCAGTACTTC
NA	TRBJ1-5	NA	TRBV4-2	CASSQEGNRQYSNQPQHF	TGTGCCAGCAGCCAAGAAGGTAACAGGCAGTATAGCAATCAGCCCCAGCATTTT
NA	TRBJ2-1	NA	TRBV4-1	CASSQDWPGVNEQFF	TGCGCCAGCAGCCAAGATTGGCCTGGGGTCAATGAGCAGTTCTTC
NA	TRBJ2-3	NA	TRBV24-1	CATSDIRFTDTQYF	TGTGCCACCAGTGATATTAGATTCACAGATACGCAGTATTTT
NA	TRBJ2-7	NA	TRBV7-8	CASSPTVFSYEQYF	TGTGCCAGCAGCCCCACGGTCTTCTCCTACGAGCAGTACTTC
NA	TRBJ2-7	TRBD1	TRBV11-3	CASSPRDRGEQYF	TGTGCCAGCAGCCCCCGGGACAGGGGCGAGCAGTACTTC
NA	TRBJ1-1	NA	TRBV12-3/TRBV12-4	CASSLPPNTEAFF	TGTGCCAGCAGTCTCCCCCCCAACACTGAAGCTTTCTTT
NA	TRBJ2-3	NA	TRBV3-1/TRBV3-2	CASSQDGWGASTDTQYF	TGTGCCAGCAGCCAAGATGGTTGGGGTGCTAGCACAGATACGCAGTATTTT
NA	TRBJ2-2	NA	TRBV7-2	CASSLAALASTGELFF	TGTGCCAGCAGCTTAGCTGCGCTAGCAAGCACCGGGGAGCTGTTTTTT
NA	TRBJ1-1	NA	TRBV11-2	CASSYRQVDTEAFF	TGTGCCAGCAGCTACCGACAGGTCGACACTGAAGCTTTCTTT
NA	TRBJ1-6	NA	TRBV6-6	CASSYSRESSLHF	TGTGCCAGCAGTTACTCGAGGGAGTCGTCTCTCCACTTT
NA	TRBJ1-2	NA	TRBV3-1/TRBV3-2	CASSQVSYYGYTF	TGTGCCAGCAGCCAAGTATCTTACTATGGCTACACCTTC
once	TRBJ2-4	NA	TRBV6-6	CASTNDRLAKNIQYF	TGTGCCAGCACCAACGACAGACTAGCCAAAAACATTCAGTACTTC
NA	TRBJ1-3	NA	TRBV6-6	CASRIGNTIYF	TGTGCCAGCAGGATAGGAAACACCATATATTTT
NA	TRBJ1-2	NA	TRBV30	CAWNREGYGYTF	TGTGCCTGGAACAGGGAGGGCTATGGCTACACCTTC
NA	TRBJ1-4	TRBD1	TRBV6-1	CASTTTGGQGEKLFF	TGTGCCAGCACTACCACAGGGGGGCAAGGTGAAAAACTGTTTTTT
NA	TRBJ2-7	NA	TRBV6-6	CASSYDNSYEQYF	TGTGCCAGCAGTTACGACAACTCCTACGAGCAGTACTTC
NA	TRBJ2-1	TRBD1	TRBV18	CASSPLQGLDEQFF	TGTGCCAGCTCACCCCTACAGGGGTTGGATGAGCAGTTCTTC